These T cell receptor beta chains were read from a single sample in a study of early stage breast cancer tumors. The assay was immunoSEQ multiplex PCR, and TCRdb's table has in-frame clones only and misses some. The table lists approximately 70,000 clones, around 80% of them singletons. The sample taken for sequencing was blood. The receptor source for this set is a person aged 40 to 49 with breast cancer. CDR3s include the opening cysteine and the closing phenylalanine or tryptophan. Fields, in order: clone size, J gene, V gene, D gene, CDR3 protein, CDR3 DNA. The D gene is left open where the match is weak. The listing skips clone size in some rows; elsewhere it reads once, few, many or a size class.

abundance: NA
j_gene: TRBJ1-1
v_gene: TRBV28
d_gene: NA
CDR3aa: CASRGTGNTEAFF
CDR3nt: TGTGCCAGCAGGGGGACGGGGAACACTGAAGCTTTCTTT

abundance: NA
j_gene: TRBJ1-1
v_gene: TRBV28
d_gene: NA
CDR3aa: CASSLWGEMDTEAFF
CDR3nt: TGTGCCAGCAGTTTATGGGGGGAGATGGACACTGAAGCTTTCTTT

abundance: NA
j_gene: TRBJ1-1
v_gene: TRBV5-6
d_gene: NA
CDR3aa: CASTQGRYLNTEAFF
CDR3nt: TGTGCCAGCACCCAAGGCAGATACTTGAACACTGAAGCTTTCTTT

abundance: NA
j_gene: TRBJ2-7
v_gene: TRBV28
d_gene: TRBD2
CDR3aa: CASDGTSGSNEQYF
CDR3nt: TGTGCCTCTGACGGGACTAGCGGGAGTAACGAGCAGTACTTC

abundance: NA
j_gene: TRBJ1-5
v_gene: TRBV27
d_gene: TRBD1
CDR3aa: CASSLISAGGQPQHF
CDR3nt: TGTGCCAGCAGTTTAATCTCGGCAGGGGGTCAGCCCCAGCATTTT

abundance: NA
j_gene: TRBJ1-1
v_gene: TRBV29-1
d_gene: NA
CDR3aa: CSVDLGDSNPFF
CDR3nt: TGCAGCGTTGATTTGGGAGATTCAAATCCTTTCTTT

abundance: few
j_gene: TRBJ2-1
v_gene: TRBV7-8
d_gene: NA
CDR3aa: CASSFNQGTVRNEQFF
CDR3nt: TGTGCCAGCAGCTTTAACCAGGGGACTGTTCGGAATGAGCAGTTCTTC

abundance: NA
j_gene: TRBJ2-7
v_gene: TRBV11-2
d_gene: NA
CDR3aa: CASSSPTILDSEQYF
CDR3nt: TGTGCCAGCAGCTCCCCGACCATACTCGATAGCGAGCAGTACTTC

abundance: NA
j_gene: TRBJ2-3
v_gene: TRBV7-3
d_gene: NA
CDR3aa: CASSRAGTDTQYF
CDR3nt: TGTGCCAGCAGCCGGGCGGGGACAGATACGCAGTATTTT

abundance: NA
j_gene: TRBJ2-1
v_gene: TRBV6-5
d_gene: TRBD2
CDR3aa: CASSSSGNPYNEQFF
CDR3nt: TGTGCCAGCAGCTCCAGCGGGAATCCCTACAATGAGCAGTTCTTC

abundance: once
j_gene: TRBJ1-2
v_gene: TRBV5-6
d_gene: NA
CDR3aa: CASSPRLGSGNGYTF
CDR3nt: TGTGCCAGCAGCCCCCGGCTCGGGTCTGGTAATGGCTACACCTTC

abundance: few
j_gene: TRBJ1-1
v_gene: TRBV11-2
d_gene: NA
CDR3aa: CASSLDLDTEAFF
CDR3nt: TGTGCCAGCAGCTTAGATTTAGACACTGAAGCTTTCTTT

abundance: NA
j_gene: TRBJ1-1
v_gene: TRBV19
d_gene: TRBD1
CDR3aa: CASSIDRDRAGTEAFF
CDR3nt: TGTGCCAGTAGTATAGATCGCGACAGGGCTGGCACTGAAGCTTTCTTT

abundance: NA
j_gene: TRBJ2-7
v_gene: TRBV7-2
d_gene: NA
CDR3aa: CASSLTRTRSYEQYF
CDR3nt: TGTGCCAGCAGCCTGACTCGCACACGTTCCTACGAGCAGTACTTC

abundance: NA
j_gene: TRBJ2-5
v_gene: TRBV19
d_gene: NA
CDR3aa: CASSSQANQETQYF
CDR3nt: TGTGCCAGTAGTTCCCAGGCGAATCAAGAGACCCAGTACTTC

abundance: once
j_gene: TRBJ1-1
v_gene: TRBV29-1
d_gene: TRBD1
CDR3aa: CSVENRGLGTEAFF
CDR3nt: TGCAGCGTTGAAAACAGGGGGCTGGGCACTGAAGCTTTCTTT

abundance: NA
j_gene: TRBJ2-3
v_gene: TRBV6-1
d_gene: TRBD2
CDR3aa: CASSVTSGIRADTQYF
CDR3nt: TGTGCCAGCAGTGTGACTAGCGGGATTAGGGCAGATACGCAGTATTTT

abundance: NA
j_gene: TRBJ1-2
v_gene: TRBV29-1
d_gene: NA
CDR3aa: CSVRVSYGYTF
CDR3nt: TGCAGCGTTCGGGTCTCCTATGGCTACACCTTC

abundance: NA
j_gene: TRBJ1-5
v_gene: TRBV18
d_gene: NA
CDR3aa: CASSSGSSNQPQHF
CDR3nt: TGTGCCAGCTCATCAGGGTCCAGCAATCAGCCCCAGCATTTT

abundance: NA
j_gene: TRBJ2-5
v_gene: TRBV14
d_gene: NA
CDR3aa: CASSLGETQYF
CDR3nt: TGTGCCAGCAGCCTGGGGGAGACCCAGTACTTC

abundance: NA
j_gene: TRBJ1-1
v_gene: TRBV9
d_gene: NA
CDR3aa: CASSVYSENTEAFF
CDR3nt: TGTGCCAGCAGCGTTTACAGTGAGAACACTGAAGCTTTCTTT

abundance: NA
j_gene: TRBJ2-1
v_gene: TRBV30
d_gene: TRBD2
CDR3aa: CACPKGSSGDNEQFF
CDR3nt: TGTGCCTGCCCCAAGGGGTCTAGCGGGGACAATGAGCAGTTCTTC

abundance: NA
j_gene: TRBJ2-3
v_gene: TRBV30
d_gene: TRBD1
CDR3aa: CAWRGPGQGMADTQYF
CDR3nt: TGTGCCTGGAGGGGTCCGGGACAGGGTATGGCAGATACGCAGTATTTT

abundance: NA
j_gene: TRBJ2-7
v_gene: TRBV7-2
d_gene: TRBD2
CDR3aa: CASSLARIAGVNEQYF
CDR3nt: TGTGCCAGCAGCTTAGCGCGGATAGCGGGAGTCAACGAGCAGTACTTC